Listed below are T cell receptor beta chains from one sample, sequenced in a study of blood T cell repertoires in COVID-19. The protocol was immunoSEQ multiplex PCR, while the TCRdb copy is restricted to in-frame clones and leaves out a portion. The table lists roughly 100,000 clones, around 84% of them singletons, with 12% in the top ten. Sequencing used peripheral blood. Source of these receptors: a human donor in a cohort sampled during active COVID-19. CDR3s include the opening cysteine and the closing phenylalanine or tryptophan. The D gene is left open where the match is weak. Clone sizes are given selectively: once, few, many, or a class where the clone is expanded.

v_gene	abundance	d_gene	j_gene	CDR3aa	CDR3nt
TRBV6-6	.	TRBD2	TRBJ2-7	CASSWGGTYEQYF	TGTGCCAGCAGTTGGGGGGGAACCTACGAGCAGTACTTC
TRBV10-3	.	.	TRBJ1-5	CAISENSLNQPQHF	TGTGCCATCAGTGAGAACAGCCTTAATCAGCCCCAGCATTTT
TRBV5-1	.	TRBD1	TRBJ2-2	CASSSTGTAPEELFF	TGCGCCAGCAGCTCTACCGGGACAGCTCCCGAGGAGCTGTTTTTT
TRBV7-2	.	.	TRBJ1-5	CASSPQGLLNQPQHF	TGTGCCAGCAGCCCCCAGGGGTTACTTAATCAGCCCCAGCATTTT
TRBV19	.	.	TRBJ2-2	CASRRQRTGELFF	TGTGCCAGTAGAAGACAGCGCACCGGGGAGCTGTTTTTT
TRBV6-2/TRBV6-3	many	TRBD1	TRBJ2-3	CASSYVGQGTDTQYF	TGTGCCAGCAGTTACGTCGGACAGGGGACAGATACGCAGTATTTT
TRBV10-1	.	.	TRBJ1-2	CAGNDGTIGYTF	TGCGCCGGAAACGACGGGACTATCGGCTACACCTTC
TRBV7-9	.	TRBD1	TRBJ1-3	CASSSSGQGGNTIYF	TGTGCCAGCAGCTCCTCCGGACAGGGTGGAAACACCATATATTTT
TRBV3-1/TRBV3-2	.	TRBD1	TRBJ1-4	CASSQDQGAGEKLFF	TGTGCCAGCAGCCAAGACCAGGGGGCGGGAGAAAAACTGTTTTTT
TRBV2	.	TRBD1	TRBJ1-1	CASGWTGKRTEAFF	TGTGCCAGCGGATGGACAGGAAAGAGGACTGAAGCTTTCTTT
TRBV5-4	.	TRBD1	TRBJ1-1	CASSRPGTGRNTEAFF	TGTGCCAGCAGCCGTCCCGGGACAGGGCGAAACACTGAAGCTTTCTTT
TRBV19	.	TRBD1	TRBJ1-3	CASRQGQANSGNTIYF	TGTGCCAGTAGGCAGGGACAGGCCAACTCTGGAAACACCATATATTTT
TRBV6-1	few	TRBD2	TRBJ2-1	CASSERGLAGRDEQFF	TGTGCCAGCAGTGAAAGGGGCCTAGCGGGGAGGGATGAGCAGTTCTTC
TRBV6-5	.	TRBD1	TRBJ1-4	CASSRQGEKLFF	TGTGCCAGCAGTAGACAGGGGGAAAAACTGTTTTTT
TRBV19	.	TRBD2	TRBJ2-3	CASSNGLAGGPAYF	TGTGCCAGTAGTAATGGACTAGCGGGGGGGCCGGCGTATTTT
TRBV7-2	.	TRBD2	TRBJ2-2	CASSWDSGLAPRGELFF	TGTGCCAGCAGCTGGGACTCGGGACTAGCACCTAGGGGGGAGCTGTTTTTT
TRBV19	.	TRBD1	TRBJ1-3	CASSSPGTASGNTIYF	TGTGCCAGTAGTAGCCCCGGGACAGCCTCTGGAAACACCATATATTTT
TRBV18	.	TRBD1	TRBJ1-2	CASSPPDRVIPYTF	TGTGCCAGCTCACCACCGGACAGGGTCATCCCCTACACCTTC
TRBV20-1	.	.	TRBJ2-3	CSAIVGTQYF	TGCAGTGCTATTGTAGGGACACAGTATTTT
TRBV29-1	.	TRBD1	TRBJ1-1	CSVSGTGGTEAFF	TGCAGCGTCAGCGGGACAGGGGGTACTGAAGCTTTCTTT
TRBV1	.	.	TRBJ1-4	CTSPPGGRTEKLFF	TGCACCAGCCCCCCCGGGGGGAGAACCGAAAAACTGTTTTTT
TRBV6-5	.	.	TRBJ2-2	CASSYAGERTGELFF	TGTGCCAGCAGTTACGCCGGGGAGCGCACCGGGGAGCTGTTTTTT
TRBV6-5	.	.	TRBJ1-2	CASTLKTGSNYGYTF	TGTGCCAGCACCTTGAAAACAGGGTCCAACTATGGCTACACCTTC
TRBV11-1	.	.	TRBJ2-1	CASSLGDYPEQFF	TGTGCCAGCAGCTTGGGCGACTACCCCGAGCAGTTCTTC
TRBV19	once	.	TRBJ1-5	CASSRRDQPQHF	TGTGCCAGTAGTCGGAGGGATCAGCCCCAGCATTTT
TRBV3-1/TRBV3-2	.	.	TRBJ1-1	CASSIPGQGAFF	TGTGCCAGCAGTATTCCAGGGCAGGGAGCTTTCTTT
TRBV5-8	.	.	TRBJ2-2	CASSFRNTGELFF	TGTGCCAGCAGCTTCAGAAACACCGGGGAGCTGTTTTTT
TRBV29-1	.	TRBD1	TRBJ1-2	CSVGQGNYGYTF	TGCAGCGTTGGACAGGGGAACTATGGCTACACCTTC